The 30 T cell receptor beta chains presented below share a single source sample, sequenced in a study of blood T cells in healthy people across ages. Next came a second PCR, run for about 6 to 11 cycles, which used a sample-barcoded 5' primer along with a J-beta primer mix. TCRdb itself ran the 5' RACE reads through MiXCR, one entry per CDR3 protein. The sample contains 540,000 or so distinct CDR3 sequences, roughly 43% of which appear only once. Source material: blood. All receptors derive from a man aged 80 or over in good health.

This clonotype was picked up a small number of times. The rearrangement links TRBV9 to TRBJ2-3; D possibly uses TRBD1 or TRBD2 (6 bases each). Trimming cost V 3 bases and J 2 bases, with 13 bases left between them. The CDR3 extends over 15 amino acids. Germline CDR1 SGDLS, CDR2 YYNGEE. The CDR3: CASSGGRTDTDTQYF. The CDR3 DNA follows: TGTGCCAGCAGCGGGGGGAGGACAGACACAGATACGCAGTATTTT.

This clonotype was observed once. J is TRBJ2-7 and V is TRBV10-3; the D call may be TRBD1 or TRBD2 (6 bases each). The CDR3 extends over 13 amino acids. Germline V gene lookup returns CDR1 ENHRY and CDR2 SYGVKD. The V end lost 11 bases, the J end lost 3 bases, and 17 bases lay between the germline ends. CDR3 amino acids: CAAGGTRGYEQYF. CDR3 in DNA: TGTGCCGCCGGGGGAACCAGGGGCTACGAGCAGTACTTC.

J is TRBJ2-3 and V is TRBV4-3; D is ambiguous. There are 15 residues in the CDR3. Germline loops: CDR1 LGHNA, CDR2 YSLEER. Deletions cut 4 bases from V and 0 bases from J, with 11 bases between. CDR3 loop: CASSPDGLSTDTQYF. Here the CDR3 DNA reads TGCGCCAGCAGCCCAGACGGTTTAAGCACAGATACGCAGTATTTT.

This clonotype is a singleton in its sample. The CDR3 spells CASSLTRQLGQPYEQYF. DNA of the CDR3: TGCGCCAGCAGCCTGACTCGACAACTGGGACAGCCGTACGAGCAGTACTTC. The chain uses TRBV5-1 and TRBJ2-5, with TRBD1 matching 7 bases. The DNA matches TRBJ2-7 better at its end, which makes the J call doubtful. The CDR3 has 17 residues. Germline V gene sequence: CDR1 SGHRS, CDR2 YFSETQ.

The chain combines TRBV4-3 with TRBJ1-6; TRBD1 matches at 9 bases. V lost 3 bases to trimming and J lost 8 bases; unmatched junction nucleotides: 2. Germline V gene sequence: CDR1 LGHNA, CDR2 YSLEER. The length of the CDR3 is 14 residues. In nucleotides, the CDR3 is TGCGCCAGCAGCCAGACAGGGGGGTATTCACCCCTCCACTTT. As protein: CASSQTGGYSPLHF.

This clonotype was seen a single time. The rearrangement uses TRBV20-1 and TRBJ2-4; 12 bases are shared with TRBD2. The DNA end lines up better with TRBJ2-5; the J call may be wrong. Germline assignment: CDR1 DFQATT and CDR2 SNEGSKA (reference sequence). The CDR3 totals 18 residues. The CDR3, as DNA: TGCAGTGCTAGAGTCCCCCTTACTAGCGGGGGGCTCGGGGAGACCCAGTACTTC. It yields the protein CSARVPLTSGGLGETQYF.

This clonotype occurred a few times. This rearrangement joins TRBV12-3 or TRBV12-4 to TRBJ1-6; 11 bases line up with TRBD1. The CDR3 totals 16 residues. Trimming cost V 5 bases and J 9 bases; bases outside gene matches: 9. CDR3 protein: CASSLGQGARGSPLHF. CDR3 nucleotide sequence: TGTGCCAGCAGTCTAGGACAGGGGGCTAGGGGTTCACCCCTCCACTTT.

V gene TRBV27 combines with J gene TRBJ2-3, with TRBD2 matching 12 bases. This CDR3 is 18 amino acids long. V was pared by 5 bases and J by 2 bases, with 11 bases of the junction left unmatched. Germline lookup yields CDR1 MNHEY and CDR2 SMNVEV (reference sequence). The CDR3 DNA is TGTGCCAGCAGTGGGGGACTAGCGGGCGCTACCTTCACAGATACGCAGTATTTT. Protein: CASSGGLAGATFTDTQYF.

This clonotype has just a few counts. The chain employs TRBV7-2 and TRBJ2-5; 15 nucleotides align to TRBD2. Trimming took 4 bases from V and 4 from J; bases not matched to a gene: 7. The CDR3 runs to 17 residues. Germline assignment: CDR1 SGHTA and CDR2 FQGNSA. CDR3 region: CASSWGLAGGPIETQYF. In DNA, the CDR3 is TGTGCCAGCAGCTGGGGACTAGCGGGAGGCCCTATAGAGACCCAGTACTTC. Full variable domain (outside the CDR3, taken from reference TRBV7-2 and TRBJ2-5): GAGVSQSPSNKVTEKGKDVELRCDPISGHTALYWYRQSLGQGLEFLIYFQGNSAPDKSGLPSDRFSAERTGGSVSTLTIQRTQQEDSAVYLCASSWGLAGGPIETQYFGPGTRLLVL.

V and J are TRBV29-1 and TRBJ2-1; possibly TRBD1 for D (5 bases). The CDR3 sequence is 13 residues long. Germline V gene lookup returns CDR1 SQVTM and CDR2 ANQGSEA. With 1 base removed from V and 8 bases from J, the gap between germline ends came to 12 bases. The CDR3 spells CSVEARGRHEQFF. The CDR3 DNA reads TGCAGCGTTGAAGCTAGGGGCCGGCATGAGCAGTTCTTC.

The genes are TRBV5-1 and TRBJ2-1; TRBD1 matches 10 bases. Looked up from germline, CDR1 is SGHRS and CDR2 is YFSETQ. The CDR3 contains 15 residues. The J segment lost 4 bases and the V segment lost 2 bases, leaving 3 bases of the junction unmatched. DNA for the CDR3: TGCGCCAGCAGCTTCGGGACAGGGGCGTACAATGAGCAGTTCTTC. Its translation: CASSFGTGAYNEQFF. The variable domain in full, completed from reference TRBV5-1 and TRBJ2-1, reads KAGVTQTPRYLIKTRGQQVTLSCSPISGHRSVSWYQQTPGQGLQFLFEYFSETQRNKGNFPGRFSGRQFSNSRSEMNVSTLELGDSALYLCASSFGTGAYNEQFFGPGTRLTVL.

The chain recombines TRBV6-1 with TRBJ2-5; D tentatively fits TRBD1 or TRBD2 (5 bases each). The length of the CDR3 is 15 residues. The germline CDR1 and CDR2 sequences are MNHNS and SASEGT. Trimming stripped 5 bases from V and 2 bases from J, with 15 bases between. The CDR3 here is CASSTRGATQETQYF. As DNA, the CDR3 is TGTGCCAGCAGTACCCGAGGGGCCACGCAAGAGACCCAGTACTTC.

This clonotype was observed a handful of times. This sequence joins TRBV5-1 and TRBJ1-2; D gene uncertain. This CDR3 has 15 residues. CDR1 and CDR2 (germline): SGHRS, YFSETQ. Trimming removed 0 bases at V and 2 bases at J, with 11 bases between. The CDR3 loop reads CASSLVLEGNYGYTF. DNA for the CDR3: TGCGCCAGCAGCTTGGTTCTGGAGGGAAACTATGGCTACACCTTC. Combining the CDR3 with reference TRBV5-1 and TRBJ1-2 gives the whole variable domain KAGVTQTPRYLIKTRGQQVTLSCSPISGHRSVSWYQQTPGQGLQFLFEYFSETQRNKGNFPGRFSGRQFSNSRSEMNVSTLELGDSALYLCASSLVLEGNYGYTFGSGTRLTVV.

The chain employs TRBV20-1 and TRBJ2-5, with TRBD1 matching over 7 bases. The end of the DNA fits TRBJ2-7 better, so the J call may be wrong. This CDR3 comprises 13 residues. Germline-derived CDR1 and CDR2 are DFQATT and SNEGSKA (reference sequence). In nucleotides, the CDR3 is TGCAGTGCTAGCGGGACAGTATCCTACGAGCAGTACTTC. The encoded protein is CSASGTVSYEQYF.

This sequence joins TRBV12-3 or TRBV12-4 and TRBJ2-3, with a weak D call TRBD2 (5 bases). Trimming took 2 bases from V and 3 from J, leaving 12 bases between them. This CDR3 is 15 amino acids long. In DNA, the CDR3 is TGTGCCAGCAGTTTATGGCGGGCCGAGACAGATACGCAGTATTTT. This codes for CASSLWRAETDTQYF.

Concerning this clonotype itself: A much larger clone differs by one base, so this may be a read error. V and J are TRBV6-5 and TRBJ2-1, with 7 bases aligning to TRBD2. The DNA end lines up better with TRBJ2-7; the J call may be wrong. From germline, CDR1 is MNHEY and CDR2 SVGAGI. The CDR3 extends over 16 amino acids. Here the CDR3 DNA reads TGTGCCAGCAGGCTCACTAGCGAGAGCTCCTACAATGAGCAGTACTTC. Residues: CASRLTSESSYNEQYF.

This chain connects TRBV28 to TRBJ2-2, with D possibly being TRBD2 (6 bases). The germline V gene encodes CDR1 MDHEN and CDR2 SYDVKM. Trimming shortened V by 3 bases and J by 3 bases, and 8 bases separated the two germline ends. CDR3 length equals 14 residues. The CDR3 bases are TGTGCCAGCAGTTTTCGGGGGTACACCGGGGAGCTGTTTTTT. Protein product: CASSFRGYTGELFF.

The chain links TRBV7-2 to TRBJ2-1, with D possibly being TRBD1 (6 bases). The V end lost 0 bases, the J end lost 4 bases, and 13 bases lay between the germline ends. CDR1 is SGHTA and CDR2 is FQGNSA in the germline V gene. The CDR3 runs to 16 residues. CDR3 protein: CASSLAPGDGYNEQFF. For the CDR3, the DNA is TGTGCCAGCAGCTTAGCGCCAGGGGACGGATACAATGAGCAGTTCTTC. Full variable domain (rest looked up from reference TRBV7-2 and TRBJ2-1): GAGVSQSPSNKVTEKGKDVELRCDPISGHTALYWYRQSLGQGLEFLIYFQGNSAPDKSGLPSDRFSAERTGGSVSTLTIQRTQQEDSAVYLCASSLAPGDGYNEQFFGPGTRLTVL.

In its sample, this clonotype was seen a few times. The J gene is TRBJ1-4, the V gene TRBV20-1, with a possible D match to TRBD1 (5 bases). Trimming removed 3 bases from V and 4 bases from J, with 12 bases in between. Looked up from germline, CDR1 is DFQATT and CDR2 is SNEGSKA (reference sequence). The CDR3 runs 14 residues. The CDR3 loop reads CSASLGTNNEKLFF. The CDR3 DNA reads as TGCAGTGCTAGCCTCGGGACCAATAATGAAAAACTGTTTTTT.

This clonotype turned up a few times. The chain couples TRBV12-3 or TRBV12-4 to TRBJ2-1; 7 bases line up with TRBD1. V trimming: 4 bases; J trimming: 7 bases; junction bases outside the gene matches: 4. CDR3 length: 13 amino acids. Here the CDR3 reads CASSSTGRNEQFF. The CDR3 bases are TGTGCCAGCAGTTCGACAGGGCGGAATGAGCAGTTCTTC.

The chain recombines TRBV4-3 with TRBJ2-5, with D perhaps assigned TRBD1 or TRBD2 (5 bases each). CDR3 length: 17 residues. Trimming stripped 0 bases from V and 5 bases from J, with 19 bases between. Germline CDR1 LGHNA, CDR2 YSLEER. The CDR3 protein is CASSQDLGTAIGETQYF. As DNA, the CDR3 is TGCGCCAGCAGCCAAGATCTTGGGACCGCAATTGGGGAGACCCAGTACTTC.

The chain is built from TRBV4-2 and TRBJ1-2, with D tentatively TRBD1 (5 bases). CDR3 size: 16 residues. V lost 2 bases and J 4 bases, leaving 17 bases between the germline ends. Germline V gives CDR1 LGHNA, CDR2 YNFKEQ. The CDR3 DNA reads TGTGCCAGCAGCCAAAACCCCGGGACTGAGTCCTATGGCTACACCTTC. Translated: CASSQNPGTESYGYTF.

The chain links TRBV7-2 to TRBJ2-7; D may match TRBD1 or TRBD2 (6 bases each). V was trimmed by 4 bases and J by 3 bases, leaving 22 bases between them. This CDR3 comprises 17 residues. Germline CDR1 reads SGHTA; CDR2 reads FQGNSA. The CDR3 DNA reads TGTGCCAGCAGCTCCCAAGGGGGGAGGCGGGCGGTCTACGAGCAGTACTTC. Protein: CASSSQGGRRAVYEQYF.

The V gene is TRBV7-6, the J gene TRBJ2-5; 7 bases map to TRBD2. Per the germline V gene, CDR1 is SGHVS and CDR2 is FNYEAQ. The CDR3 runs to 14 residues. Germline trimming cut 4 bases from V and 5 bases from J; bases unmatched to any gene: 7. The CDR3 protein is CASSSLAGVETQYF. The CDR3 nucleotides are TGTGCCAGCAGCTCTCTTGCGGGAGTCGAGACCCAGTACTTC.

This clonotype has a handful of counts. The genes are TRBV6-6 and TRBJ2-7; D is perhaps TRBD1 (5 bases). This CDR3 comprises 13 residues. Germline CDR1 reads MNHNY; CDR2 reads SVGAGI (reference sequence). V was pared by 6 bases and J by 1 base, with 10 bases between. Here the CDR3 DNA reads TGTGCCAGCAGCGCAAGACAGTCCTACGAGCAGTACTTC. Its translation is CASSARQSYEQYF.

Comment on this clonotype: A clone one base away is much larger, so this may be a read error. The chain uses TRBV6-6 and TRBJ2-5; D may correspond to TRBD1 or TRBD2 (5 bases each). In germline, CDR1 is MNHNY, CDR2 SVGAGI (reference sequence). V shed 6 bases and J shed 3 bases, with 14 bases lying between them. The CDR3 has 14 residues. The CDR3 here is CASRCTLGEETQYF. The CDR3 bases are TGTGCCAGCAGATGCACACTAGGGGAAGAGACCCAGTACTTC.

The V and J genes are TRBV7-2 and TRBJ2-5, with D possibly being TRBD1 (6 bases). This CDR3 region has 14 residues. Germline CDR1 SGHTA, CDR2 FQGNSA. Trimming stripped 5 bases from V and 9 bases from J, with 19 bases between. CDR3 in amino acids: CASSRGGSKEAQYF. The CDR3 DNA reads TGTGCCAGCAGCCGTGGGGGCTCCAAGGAGGCCCAGTACTTC.

The chain links TRBV27 to TRBJ2-1, with D possibly being TRBD2 (6 bases). Per germline, CDR1 MNHEY and CDR2 SMNVEV (reference sequence). Trimming took 7 bases from V and 9 from J, leaving 19 bases between them. The CDR3 consists of 14 residues. CDR3 in DNA: TGTGCCAGCAAGAGGGACTCCCCTTCGAGTGAGCAGTTCTTC. This sequence encodes CASKRDSPSSEQFF.

This clonotype was detected a few times. The rearrangement joins TRBV7-2 to TRBJ2-3; D possibly corresponds to TRBD2 (5 bases). The germline V and J ends were trimmed by 1 base and 0 bases, with 11 bases remaining between them. CDR1 is SGHTA and CDR2 is FQGNSA in the germline V gene. The CDR3 is 16 residues long. The CDR3 spells CASSLVGSVSTDTQYF. CDR3 DNA: TGTGCCAGCAGCTTAGTGGGGAGCGTAAGCACAGATACGCAGTATTTT.

The CDR3 protein is CAPPEGRSYEQYF. The DNA for the CDR3 is TGTGCCCCCCCAGAGGGGCGGTCCTACGAGCAGTACTTC. The chain combines TRBV10-3 with TRBJ2-5; D might be TRBD1 or TRBD2, each matching 5 bases. The end of the DNA is better explained by TRBJ2-7, so the J call may be wrong. The CDR3 consists of 13 residues. Germline V gene data show CDR1 as ENHRY and CDR2 as SYGVKD.